A selection of T cell receptor beta chains follows, all from one sample in a study of radiation and T cells in renal cell carcinoma. Sequencing was performed with immunoSEQ multiplex PCR; in TCRdb, only in-frame clones are kept and a portion is missing. The table lists about 130,000 clones, around 81% of them singletons. The sample in question was blood, obtained from a patient whose treatment included radiotherapy and nephrectomy. These receptors all come from a man aged 50-59 years with renal cell carcinoma. Both conserved end residues are part of each CDR3. Fields, in order: CDR3 length, V gene, clone size, D gene, J gene, CDR3 protein, CDR3 DNA. D genes are given only for firm matches. Size tells how often a clone was seen (once, few, many) or the class of an expanded clone, and some rows leave it out.

len: 15; v_gene: TRBV25-1; abundance: NA; d_gene: TRBD1; j_gene: TRBJ1-1; CDR3aa: CASSEYDRGNTEAFF; CDR3nt: TGTGCCAGCAGTGAATATGACAGGGGGAACACTGAAGCTTTCTTT
len: 14; v_gene: TRBV10-3; abundance: NA; d_gene: NA; j_gene: TRBJ2-6; CDR3aa: CAISLLSGANVLTF; CDR3nt: TGTGCCATCAGTCTTCTCTCTGGGGCCAACGTCCTGACTTTC
len: 13; v_gene: TRBV5-1; abundance: once; d_gene: NA; j_gene: TRBJ1-1; CDR3aa: CASSSDMNTEAFF; CDR3nt: TGCGCCAGCAGCTCGGACATGAACACTGAAGCTTTCTTT
len: 11; v_gene: TRBV30; abundance: NA; d_gene: NA; j_gene: TRBJ2-1; CDR3aa: CAWREVNEQFF; CDR3nt: TGTGCCTGGAGAGAAGTCAATGAGCAGTTCTTC
len: 16; v_gene: TRBV4-2; abundance: NA; d_gene: NA; j_gene: TRBJ1-1; CDR3aa: CASSQDLGRVGTEAFF; CDR3nt: TGTGCCAGCAGCCAAGATCTCGGCAGGGTGGGCACTGAAGCTTTCTTT
len: 14; v_gene: TRBV2; abundance: few; d_gene: NA; j_gene: TRBJ1-5; CDR3aa: CASLLSGSNQPQHF; CDR3nt: TGTGCCAGCTTGTTATCCGGGAGCAATCAGCCCCAGCATTTT
len: 14; v_gene: TRBV9; abundance: NA; d_gene: NA; j_gene: TRBJ1-4; CDR3aa: CASSVVGENEKLFF; CDR3nt: TGTGCCAGCAGCGTAGTGGGAGAAAATGAAAAACTGTTTTTT
len: 17; v_gene: TRBV4-2; abundance: NA; d_gene: TRBD2; j_gene: TRBJ2-5; CDR3aa: CASRRIGSGGPWETQYF; CDR3nt: TGTGCCAGCAGGAGGATCGGTAGCGGGGGGCCGTGGGAGACCCAGTACTTC
len: 15; v_gene: TRBV10-3; abundance: NA; d_gene: NA; j_gene: TRBJ2-3; CDR3aa: CAIRRGGTGTDTQYF; CDR3nt: TGTGCCATCAGGAGAGGGGGGACTGGCACAGATACGCAGTATTTT
len: 16; v_gene: TRBV2; abundance: NA; d_gene: TRBD1; j_gene: TRBJ2-6; CDR3aa: CASSQQGAAGANVLTF; CDR3nt: TGTGCCAGCAGCCAACAGGGGGCAGCTGGGGCCAACGTCCTGACTTTC
len: 14; v_gene: TRBV7-2; abundance: NA; d_gene: NA; j_gene: TRBJ1-5; CDR3aa: CASSLDGAYQPQHF; CDR3nt: TGTGCCAGCAGCTTAGACGGGGCTTATCAGCCCCAGCATTTT
len: 12; v_gene: TRBV11-1; abundance: once; d_gene: NA; j_gene: TRBJ2-7; CDR3aa: CASSQGTYEQYF; CDR3nt: TGTGCCAGCAGCCAAGGGACCTACGAGCAGTACTTC
len: 16; v_gene: TRBV4-2; abundance: NA; d_gene: TRBD1; j_gene: TRBJ2-5; CDR3aa: CASSQGPGQGEETQYF; CDR3nt: TGTGCCAGCAGCCAAGGCCCAGGACAGGGGGAAGAGACCCAGTACTTC
len: 18; v_gene: TRBV5-8; abundance: NA; d_gene: NA; j_gene: TRBJ1-5; CDR3aa: CASSLGGGIVPSNQPQHF; CDR3nt: TGTGCCAGCAGCTTGGGAGGGGGTATAGTTCCATCGAATCAGCCCCAGCATTTT
len: 13; v_gene: TRBV5-6; abundance: NA; d_gene: TRBD1; j_gene: TRBJ1-2; CDR3aa: CASSLQGAYGYTF; CDR3nt: TGTGCCAGCAGCTTGCAGGGGGCCTATGGCTACACCTTC
len: 16; v_gene: TRBV10-3; abundance: NA; d_gene: NA; j_gene: TRBJ1-4; CDR3aa: CAISDLADSGNEKLFF; CDR3nt: TGTGCCATCAGTGATCTGGCGGACTCGGGTAATGAAAAACTGTTTTTT
len: 11; v_gene: TRBV5-1; abundance: NA; d_gene: NA; j_gene: TRBJ2-1; CDR3aa: CASSEGGEQFF; CDR3nt: TGCGCCAGCAGCGAGGGTGGTGAGCAGTTCTTC
len: 14; v_gene: TRBV27; abundance: NA; d_gene: NA; j_gene: TRBJ1-1; CDR3aa: CASSLQGSDTEAFF; CDR3nt: TGTGCCAGCAGTCTACAGGGATCTGACACTGAAGCTTTCTTT
len: 12; v_gene: TRBV11-2; abundance: NA; d_gene: NA; j_gene: TRBJ1-2; CDR3aa: CASSLTGPTRYF; CDR3nt: TGTGCCAGCAGCTTAACGGGGCCAACCCGGTACTTC
len: 13; v_gene: TRBV7-9; abundance: NA; d_gene: TRBD1; j_gene: TRBJ2-1; CDR3aa: CASSLTGGNEQFF; CDR3nt: TGTGCCAGCAGCTTAACAGGGGGAAATGAGCAGTTCTTC
len: 13; v_gene: TRBV7-2; abundance: NA; d_gene: NA; j_gene: TRBJ1-2; CDR3aa: CASSASRVYGYTF; CDR3nt: TGTGCCAGCAGCGCAAGCAGGGTCTATGGCTACACCTTC
len: 15; v_gene: TRBV19; abundance: NA; d_gene: TRBD2; j_gene: TRBJ2-1; CDR3aa: CASSPTSVSYNEQFF; CDR3nt: TGTGCCAGTAGTCCCACTAGCGTGTCCTACAATGAGCAGTTCTTC
len: 13; v_gene: TRBV5-1; abundance: few; d_gene: NA; j_gene: TRBJ2-7; CDR3aa: CASSLAQGYEQYF; CDR3nt: TGCGCCAGCAGCTTGGCACAGGGCTACGAGCAGTACTTC
len: 14; v_gene: TRBV27; abundance: NA; d_gene: NA; j_gene: TRBJ1-4; CDR3aa: CASSSLGSNEKLFF; CDR3nt: TGTGCCAGCAGTTCCCTAGGGTCGAATGAAAAACTGTTTTTT
len: 12; v_gene: TRBV27; abundance: many; d_gene: NA; j_gene: TRBJ1-1; CDR3aa: CASSQGGTEAFF; CDR3nt: TGTGCCAGCTCACAGGGAGGCACTGAAGCTTTCTTT
len: 13; v_gene: TRBV27; abundance: NA; d_gene: NA; j_gene: TRBJ1-5; CDR3aa: CASSFLPDQPQHF; CDR3nt: TGTGCCAGCAGTTTTCTTCCCGATCAGCCCCAGCATTTT
len: 15; v_gene: TRBV5-1; abundance: NA; d_gene: TRBD2; j_gene: TRBJ2-7; CDR3aa: CASSLEAGGPREQYF; CDR3nt: TGCGCCAGCAGCTTGGAGGCGGGAGGGCCACGCGAGCAGTACTTC
len: 15; v_gene: TRBV11-3; abundance: NA; d_gene: NA; j_gene: TRBJ2-2; CDR3aa: CASTPIFVYTGELFF; CDR3nt: TGTGCCAGCACCCCTATCTTTGTTTACACCGGGGAGCTGTTTTTT
len: 13; v_gene: TRBV10-3; abundance: few; d_gene: NA; j_gene: TRBJ1-2; CDR3aa: CAISEGSERGYTF; CDR3nt: TGTGCCATCAGTGAAGGCAGCGAACGTGGCTACACCTTC
len: 15; v_gene: TRBV6-1; abundance: NA; d_gene: NA; j_gene: TRBJ1-2; CDR3aa: CASSEAWGREAGYTF; CDR3nt: TGTGCCAGCAGTGAAGCGTGGGGAAGGGAAGCTGGCTACACCTTC
len: 14; v_gene: TRBV2; abundance: once; d_gene: TRBD1; j_gene: TRBJ1-1; CDR3aa: CASRKDRVGTEAFF; CDR3nt: TGTGCCAGCAGGAAGGACAGGGTTGGGACTGAAGCTTTCTTT
len: 15; v_gene: TRBV28; abundance: once; d_gene: TRBD1; j_gene: TRBJ2-3; CDR3aa: CASSKRTGGTDTQYF; CDR3nt: TGTGCCAGCAGCAAGAGGACAGGGGGCACAGATACGCAGTATTTT
len: 15; v_gene: TRBV6-6; abundance: NA; d_gene: TRBD2; j_gene: TRBJ2-1; CDR3aa: CASSKTSGGATEQFF; CDR3nt: TGTGCCAGCAGTAAAACTAGCGGGGGGGCCACTGAGCAGTTCTTC
len: 17; v_gene: TRBV27; abundance: NA; d_gene: TRBD1; j_gene: TRBJ1-2; CDR3aa: CASSTLTNRDRVEGYTF; CDR3nt: TGTGCCAGCAGTACTCTCACCAACCGGGACAGGGTGGAAGGCTACACCTTC
len: 17; v_gene: TRBV27; abundance: NA; d_gene: NA; j_gene: TRBJ2-1; CDR3aa: CASSLSAGLELAHEQFF; CDR3nt: TGTGCCAGCAGTTTATCGGCGGGTTTAGAACTAGCTCATGAGCAGTTCTTC
len: 14; v_gene: TRBV30; abundance: once; d_gene: TRBD1; j_gene: TRBJ2-7; CDR3aa: CAWSWGQGAYEQYF; CDR3nt: TGTGCCTGGAGTTGGGGACAGGGGGCATACGAGCAGTACTTC
len: 15; v_gene: TRBV29-1; abundance: NA; d_gene: TRBD2; j_gene: TRBJ2-6; CDR3aa: CSVYSGRSGANVLTF; CDR3nt: TGCAGCGTTTATAGCGGGAGATCCGGGGCCAACGTCCTGACTTTC
len: 15; v_gene: TRBV6-6; abundance: NA; d_gene: NA; j_gene: TRBJ2-5; CDR3aa: CASSYSGRSQETQYF; CDR3nt: TGTGCCAGCAGTTACTCGGGACGGTCCCAAGAGACCCAGTACTTC
len: 16; v_gene: TRBV7-9; abundance: NA; d_gene: TRBD2; j_gene: TRBJ2-7; CDR3aa: CASSLVGREGSYEQYF; CDR3nt: TGTGCCAGCAGCTTAGTTGGACGGGAGGGCTCCTACGAGCAGTACTTC
len: 10; v_gene: TRBV6-6; abundance: few; d_gene: NA; j_gene: TRBJ1-5; CDR3aa: CASSVQPQHF; CDR3nt: TGTGCCAGCAGCGTTCAGCCCCAGCATTTT
len: 14; v_gene: TRBV6-5; abundance: NA; d_gene: NA; j_gene: TRBJ1-1; CDR3aa: CASSLGQWNTEAFF; CDR3nt: TGTGCCAGCAGTTTAGGACAGTGGAACACTGAAGCTTTCTTT
len: 16; v_gene: TRBV5-1; abundance: NA; d_gene: NA; j_gene: TRBJ2-1; CDR3aa: CASSSPRGRSYNEQFF; CDR3nt: TGCGCCAGCAGCTCCCCCCGGGGGCGATCTTACAATGAGCAGTTCTTC
len: 15; v_gene: TRBV9; abundance: NA; d_gene: TRBD1; j_gene: TRBJ2-6; CDR3aa: CASSEGATGANVLTF; CDR3nt: TGTGCCAGCAGCGAGGGGGCAACTGGGGCCAACGTCCTGACTTTC
len: 15; v_gene: TRBV27; abundance: few; d_gene: NA; j_gene: TRBJ2-1; CDR3aa: CASKGWGSSYNEQFF; CDR3nt: TGTGCCAGCAAGGGGTGGGGGAGCTCCTACAATGAGCAGTTCTTC
len: 10; v_gene: TRBV29-1; abundance: NA; d_gene: NA; j_gene: TRBJ2-1; CDR3aa: CSVVDNEQFF; CDR3nt: TGCAGCGTTGTAGACAATGAGCAGTTCTTC
len: 13; v_gene: TRBV6-6; abundance: NA; d_gene: TRBD1; j_gene: TRBJ1-1; CDR3aa: CASRDRRDTEAFF; CDR3nt: TGTGCCAGCAGGGACAGGAGGGACACTGAAGCTTTCTTT
len: 16; v_gene: TRBV9; abundance: NA; d_gene: NA; j_gene: TRBJ1-1; CDR3aa: CASSVDPGVGGTEAFF; CDR3nt: TGTGCCAGCAGCGTAGATCCCGGGGTAGGGGGCACTGAAGCTTTCTTT
len: 15; v_gene: TRBV7-9; abundance: few; d_gene: NA; j_gene: TRBJ1-1; CDR3aa: CASSFHEGYNTEAFF; CDR3nt: TGTGCCAGCAGCTTTCACGAGGGGTATAACACTGAAGCTTTCTTT
len: 13; v_gene: TRBV6-6; abundance: NA; d_gene: NA; j_gene: TRBJ2-7; CDR3aa: CASSYSGSNEQYF; CDR3nt: TGTGCCAGCAGTTACTCGGGAAGCAACGAGCAGTACTTC
len: 14; v_gene: TRBV2; abundance: NA; d_gene: NA; j_gene: TRBJ1-1; CDR3aa: CASRDTGPSTEAFF; CDR3nt: TGTGCCAGCAGGGATACAGGGCCGAGTACTGAAGCTTTCTTT
len: 15; v_gene: TRBV13; abundance: NA; d_gene: TRBD2; j_gene: TRBJ2-7; CDR3aa: CASSGTSGRRYEQYF; CDR3nt: TGTGCCAGCAGCGGGACTAGCGGGAGGCGCTACGAGCAGTACTTC
len: 15; v_gene: TRBV5-1; abundance: NA; d_gene: NA; j_gene: TRBJ1-1; CDR3aa: CASSRSQGIIAEAFF; CDR3nt: TGCGCCAGCAGCCGTTCTCAGGGAATAATTGCTGAAGCTTTCTTT
len: 17; v_gene: TRBV5-4; abundance: NA; d_gene: TRBD2; j_gene: TRBJ2-7; CDR3aa: CASSQGLAGRGSYEQYF; CDR3nt: TGTGCCAGCAGCCAGGGACTAGCGGGTAGGGGCTCCTACGAGCAGTACTTC
len: 17; v_gene: TRBV11-2; abundance: NA; d_gene: NA; j_gene: TRBJ1-1; CDR3aa: CASSLEAGTRGSTEAFF; CDR3nt: TGTGCCAGCAGCTTAGAAGCCGGGACCCGAGGGAGCACTGAAGCTTTCTTT
len: 16; v_gene: TRBV4-2; abundance: few; d_gene: NA; j_gene: TRBJ2-6; CDR3aa: CASSQLQGSGANVLTF; CDR3nt: TGTGCCAGCAGCCAACTACAGGGTTCCGGGGCCAACGTCCTGACTTTC
len: 15; v_gene: TRBV30; abundance: NA; d_gene: NA; j_gene: TRBJ2-1; CDR3aa: CAWSADGGAYNEQFF; CDR3nt: TGTGCCTGGAGTGCCGACGGGGGCGCCTACAATGAGCAGTTCTTC
len: 15; v_gene: TRBV10-3; abundance: once; d_gene: TRBD2; j_gene: TRBJ2-5; CDR3aa: CAISAGRGDQETQYF; CDR3nt: TGTGCCATCAGTGCAGGGCGGGGGGACCAAGAGACCCAGTACTTC
len: 15; v_gene: TRBV29-1; abundance: NA; d_gene: NA; j_gene: TRBJ1-1; CDR3aa: CSVELWGRGAFEAFF; CDR3nt: TGCAGCGTTGAGCTGTGGGGGCGCGGGGCCTTTGAAGCTTTCTTT
len: 16; v_gene: TRBV7-9; abundance: once; d_gene: TRBD2; j_gene: TRBJ2-2; CDR3aa: CASSLIAGANTGELFF; CDR3nt: TGTGCCAGCAGCCTGATAGCGGGAGCGAACACCGGGGAGCTGTTTTTT
len: 17; v_gene: TRBV9; abundance: NA; d_gene: NA; j_gene: TRBJ1-1; CDR3aa: CASSANTPGTVNTEAFF; CDR3nt: TGTGCCAGCAGCGCGAACACCCCTGGTACCGTGAACACTGAAGCTTTCTTT